What follows are 20 T cell receptor beta chains derived from one specimen sequenced in a study of technical replicates of blood from a few donors. TCRdb keeps only in-frame clones here, not all; method: immunoSEQ multiplex PCR. The repertoire consists of roughly 71,000 clones, with over 85% occurring once and the leading ten covering approximately 0.4%. The specimen sequenced was T cells isolated from PBMCs. The source is a human donor in good health.

This clone was counted between two and nine times. V is TRBV30 and J is TRBJ1-1; no firm D call. V dropped 4 bases and J dropped 1 base, with 10 bases sitting between them. The CDR3 contains 13 residues. Germline CDR1 reads GTSNPN; CDR2 reads SVGIG (reference sequence). As DNA, the CDR3 is TGTGCCTGGACATCGGTGAGGAACACTGAAGCTTTCTTT. It encodes CAWTSVRNTEAFF.

This clone was counted between two and nine times. For the CDR3, the DNA is TGTGCCAGTAGTAAACAGGACAGGTTGGTTGAAGCTTTCTTT. Protein product: CASSKQDRLVEAFF. This sequence joins TRBV19 and TRBJ1-1; 7 nucleotides agree with TRBD1. CDR3 length: 14 residues. Germline lookup yields CDR1 LNHDA and CDR2 SQIVND (reference sequence). Trimming took 4 bases from V and 7 from J; bases not matched to a gene: 9.

This clone was found a few times. This chain uses TRBV28 with TRBJ2-1, with 10 positions matching TRBD1. The CDR3 totals 16 residues. The J segment lost 1 base and the V segment lost 8 bases, leaving 8 bases of the junction unmatched. Germline V gives CDR1 MDHEN, CDR2 SYDVKM. The CDR3 nucleotides read TGTGCCAGCCGCCGGGACAGGGGAGTATCCTACAATGAGCAGTTCTTC. The encoded protein is CASRRDRGVSYNEQFF. Supplemented by reference TRBV28 and TRBJ2-1, the full variable domain reads DVKVTQSSRYLVKRTGEKVFLECVQDMDHENMFWYRQDPGLGLRLIYFSYDVKMKEKGDIPEGYSVSREKKERFSLILESASTNQTSMYLCASRRDRGVSYNEQFFGPGTRLTVL.

This chain joins TRBV5-1 and TRBJ1-1; D is undetermined. The germline V gene has CDR1 SGHRS and CDR2 YFSETQ. This CDR3 contains 13 residues. Trimming took 0 bases from V and 8 from J, leaving 11 bases between them. The CDR3 reads CASSLDIILEAFF. In DNA form, the CDR3 reads TGCGCCAGCAGCTTGGATATTATACTGGAAGCTTTCTTT.

The chain links TRBV6-6 to TRBJ1-1, with D tentatively TRBD1 (6 bases). Germline-derived CDR1 and CDR2 are MNHNY and SVGAGI (reference sequence). The CDR3 has 11 amino acids. V gave up 2 bases and J gave up 11 bases, with 9 bases separating them. CDR3 in amino acids: CASSYGGWAFF. The CDR3 coding sequence is TGTGCCAGCAGTTACGGGGGCTGGGCTTTCTTT.

The CDR3 bases are TGCAGCGTTGGGATAGGGTTAGCGGTCTACGAGCAGTACTTC. As protein: CSVGIGLAVYEQYF. The gene calls are TRBV29-1 and TRBJ2-7; D may be TRBD2 (6 bases). This CDR3 is 14 amino acids long. The V and J ends lost 4 bases and 3 bases respectively, with 16 bases between them. The germline CDR1 and CDR2 sequences are SQVTM and ANQGSEA.

This clone was seen only once. In DNA form, the CDR3 reads TGTGCCAGCAGCTTAGGGCCAGGGGGCCTCTCTGGAAACACCATATATTTT. Its protein is CASSLGPGGLSGNTIYF. The chain recombines TRBV7-2 with TRBJ1-3, with 8 bases identical to TRBD1. The CDR3 spans 17 residues. Trimming cost V 1 base and J 0 bases; bases outside gene matches: 5. CDR1 and CDR2 (germline): SGHTA, FQGNSA.

The chain has TRBV5-4 and TRBJ2-7; TRBD2 might be the D (5 bases). Trimming left V 4 bases short and J 3 bases short, with 11 bases between. Germline-derived CDR1 and CDR2 are SGHNT and YYREEE (reference sequence). The CDR3 is 13 amino acids. The CDR3 sequence: CASSQRDYYEQYF. CDR3 nucleotide sequence: TGTGCCAGCAGCCAACGGGATTACTACGAGCAGTACTTC.

Concerning this clone itself: One junction end disagrees with the germline gene, perhaps due to a read error. The J gene is TRBJ1-1, the V gene TRBV7-2; D is unclear. The CDR3 length is 13 residues. Looked up from germline, CDR1 is SGHTA and CDR2 is FQGNSA. This chain's CDR3 is CASTLSSLTEAFF. The CDR3 DNA is TGTGCCAGCACCTTATCGAGCCTCACTGAAGCTTTCTTT. The whole variable domain, filled in from reference TRBV7-2 and TRBJ1-1, reads GAGVSQSPSNKVTEKGKDVELRCDPISGHTALYWYRQSLGQGLEFLIYFQGNSAPDKSGLPSDRFSAERTGGSVSTLTIQRTQQEDSAVYLCASTLSSLTEAFFGQGTRLTVV.

This clone has a single count. This chain connects TRBV9 to TRBJ2-1, with 7 bases fitting TRBD1. With V trimmed by 3 bases and J by 2 bases, 5 bases remained unmatched. Germline V gene data show CDR1 as SGDLS and CDR2 as YYNGEE. CDR3 length: 15 amino acids. The CDR3 protein is CASSAGGQTYNEQFF. The CDR3 DNA reads as TGTGCCAGCAGCGCAGGGGGACAAACCTACAATGAGCAGTTCTTC.

The chain combines TRBV28 with TRBJ2-7, with TRBD2 identical over 10 bases. The CDR3 loop spans 14 amino acids. The germline V gene encodes CDR1 MDHEN and CDR2 SYDVKM. V lost 2 bases, J lost 4 bases, and 2 bases stayed unmatched. For the CDR3, the DNA is TGTGCCAGCAGTTTACCTAGCGGGAGTTACGAGCAGTACTTC. Translated, it gives CASSLPSGSYEQYF.

The chain is built from TRBV5-6 and TRBJ2-7; perhaps TRBD2 as D (5 bases). This CDR3 contains 15 residues. Germline values: CDR1 SGHDT, CDR2 YYEEEE. V was cut by 5 bases and J by 0 bases, with 15 bases left in between. In DNA form, the CDR3 reads TGTGCCAGCAGGTTAAGCAGCGGAGGCTCCTACGAGCAGTACTTC. Its protein product is CASRLSSGGSYEQYF.

The chain carries TRBV7-9 and TRBJ2-7; D might be TRBD2 (5 bases). The germline V gene has CDR1 SEHNR and CDR2 FQNEAQ (reference sequence). The CDR3 contains 13 residues. Trimming took off 7 bases at V and 1 base at J, with 11 bases between the two ends. The CDR3 bases are TGTGCCAGCACCGAGCCGGGGTCCTACGAGCAGTACTTC. It yields the protein CASTEPGSYEQYF.

CDR3 nucleotide sequence: TGTGCCAGCAGTGAAAGGGGGACAGGGGGTGGTGAGCAGTTCTTC. Residues: CASSERGTGGGEQFF. The V call is TRBV2, the J call TRBJ2-1, with 11 bases aligning to TRBD1. J gave up 9 bases and V 2 bases, and 6 bases lay outside the gene matches. The CDR3 loop spans 15 amino acids. Per the germline V gene, CDR1 is SNHLY and CDR2 is FYNNEI.

V usage is TRBV29-1 and J usage is TRBJ1-1; D gene uncertain. Trimming pared 5 bases from V and 2 bases from J, leaving 6 bases between. The CDR3 extends over 11 amino acids. In germline, CDR1 is SQVTM, CDR2 ANQGSEA. CDR3 bases: TGCAGCGTTCTACTAAACACTGAAGCTTTCTTT. Residues: CSVLLNTEAFF.

This chain joins TRBV30 and TRBJ2-3; D uncertain. Trimming left V 0 bases short and J 5 bases short, with 6 bases between. The CDR3 runs to 12 residues. The germline CDR1 and CDR2 sequences are GTSNPN and SVGIG (reference sequence). CDR3 DNA sequence: TGTGCCTGGAGTGTACGAGGAGATACGCAGTATTTT. It is translated as CAWSVRGDTQYF. Full variable domain (rest looked up from reference TRBV30 and TRBJ2-3): SQTIHQWPATLVQPVGSPLSLECTVEGTSNPNLYWYRQAAGRGLQLLFYSVGIGQISSEVPQNLSASRPQDRQFILSSKKLLLSDSGFYLCAWSVRGDTQYFGPGTRLTVL.

The rearrangement joins TRBV5-1 to TRBJ1-5; TRBD1 might be the D (5 bases). Per germline, CDR1 SGHRS and CDR2 YFSETQ. The CDR3 covers 14 residues. Between the trimmed V and J ends, which lost 4 bases and 5 bases, there was a span of 13 bases. CDR3 coding DNA: TGCGCCAGCAGCCCCTTGGGCAGGGATCAGCCCCAGCATTTT. Protein product: CASSPLGRDQPQHF. The full variable domain, in which reference TRBV5-1 and TRBJ1-5 provide the parts outside the CDR3, is KAGVTQTPRYLIKTRGQQVTLSCSPISGHRSVSWYQQTPGQGLQFLFEYFSETQRNKGNFPGRFSGRQFSNSRSEMNVSTLELGDSALYLCASSPLGRDQPQHFGDGTRLSIL.

CDR3 sequence: CASPTEGRHTEAFF. DNA of the CDR3: TGTGCCAGCCCCACAGAGGGGAGGCACACTGAAGCTTTCTTT. The chain is built from TRBV6-1 and TRBJ1-1; tentative D call: TRBD1 (5 bases). Germline CDR1 MNHNS, CDR2 SASEGT. V was cut by 8 bases and J by 3 bases, with 16 bases left in between. This CDR3 region has 14 residues.

The chain uses TRBV25-1 and TRBJ2-5; possible D gene TRBD2, 6 bases. This CDR3 spans 16 amino acids. Germline assignment: CDR1 MGHDK and CDR2 SYGVNS. V lost 1 base to trimming and J lost 1 base, with 13 bases between them. CDR3 region: CASSESGVKPQETQYF. The CDR3 region has the DNA TGTGCCAGCAGTGAATCGGGGGTAAAACCCCAAGAGACCCAGTACTTC.

In nucleotides, the CDR3 is TGCAGCGTTGACGCTAGCGGTTTATACAATGAGCAGTTCTTC. It codes for CSVDASGLYNEQFF. J is TRBJ2-1 and V is TRBV29-1, with 7 bases that match TRBD2. The trim removed 3 bases at V and 4 bases at J, leaving 6 bases unmatched. Germline V gene sequence: CDR1 SQVTM, CDR2 ANQGSEA. The length of the CDR3 is 14 residues.